Shown below are 20 T cell receptor beta chains from a single sample sequenced in a study of glioma-infiltrating T cells after dendritic cell vaccination. Profiling relied on immunoSEQ multiplex PCR, and the TCRdb table lists in-frame clones only, not all of them. The data show about 92,000 clones, over 75% seen once. This specimen consisted of blood, obtained before dendritic cell vaccination. These receptors all stem from a human donor with glioblastoma.

The chain carries TRBV19 and TRBJ1-5; D not resolved. Trimming cost V 3 bases and J 0 bases, with 9 bases left between them. The CDR3 spans 15 residues. The germline CDR1 and CDR2 sequences are LNHDA and SQIVND (reference sequence). CDR3 sequence: CASSIHEPSNQPQHF. As DNA, the CDR3 is TGTGCCAGTAGTATTCACGAGCCTAGCAATCAGCCCCAGCATTTT.

The chain has TRBV5-4 and TRBJ2-5; 10 positions agree with TRBD1. The CDR3 spans 15 residues. From germline, CDR1 is SGHNT and CDR2 YYREEE (reference sequence). With 4 bases clipped from V and 3 bases from J, the junction kept 6 bases outside the gene matches. This CDR3 reads CASSPPGQGKETQYF. DNA for the CDR3: TGTGCCAGCAGCCCGCCGGGACAGGGGAAAGAGACCCAGTACTTC.

The J gene is TRBJ2-5, the V gene TRBV6-5, with D possibly TRBD2 on 6 matching bases. The germline gives CDR1 MNHEY, CDR2 SVGAGI. The CDR3 is 11 amino acids. V was shortened by 6 bases and J by 4 bases, with 6 bases between the two germline ends. The CDR3 is CASRRGETQYF. The CDR3 bases are TGTGCCAGCAGGCGGGGAGAGACCCAGTACTTC.

V usage is TRBV9 and J usage is TRBJ2-7; 9 nucleotides agree with TRBD2. The CDR3 totals 17 residues. Germline trimming cut 0 bases from V and 5 bases from J; bases unmatched to any gene: 12. CDR1 and CDR2 (germline): SGDLS, YYNGEE. The CDR3 DNA reads as TGTGCCAGCAGCGTAGGTCAGGTAGGGCTAGCGGGGCACGAGCAGTACTTC. Amino acids: CASSVGQVGLAGHEQYF.

The rearrangement joins TRBV11-2 to TRBJ2-3, with TRBD2 as a possible D gene (5 bases). The germline gives CDR1 SGHAT, CDR2 FQNNGV. With 3 bases removed from V and 0 bases from J, the gap between germline ends came to 10 bases. The length of the CDR3 is 15 residues. The CDR3 DNA is TGTGCCAGCAGCTTCGAGGGAAGCAGCACAGATACGCAGTATTTT. Protein: CASSFEGSSTDTQYF. The full variable domain, in which reference TRBV11-2 and TRBJ2-3 provide the parts outside the CDR3, is EAGVAQSPRYKIIEKRQSVAFWCNPISGHATLYWYQQILGQGPKLLIQFQNNGVVDDSQLPKDRFSAERLKGVDSTLKIQPAKLEDSAVYLCASSFEGSSTDTQYFGPGTRLTVL.

The chain is built from TRBV28 and TRBJ2-1, with 12 bases aligning to TRBD2. The length of the CDR3 is 15 residues. Germline-derived CDR1 and CDR2 are MDHEN and SYDVKM. Losses at the gene ends were 5 bases for V and 6 bases for J; bases not matched to a gene: 5. The DNA for the CDR3 is TGTGCCAGCAGTCCCCGGACTAGCGGGACCAATGAGCAGTTCTTC. Amino acid sequence: CASSPRTSGTNEQFF.

This rearrangement joins TRBV18 to TRBJ1-5; D remains ambiguous. V was clipped by 2 bases and J by 1 base, with 9 bases between them. The germline CDR1 and CDR2 sequences are KGHSH and LQKENI. The CDR3 consists of 15 residues. The CDR3 reads CASSPDLLSNQPQHF. The CDR3 DNA follows: TGTGCCAGCTCACCAGACTTACTCAGCAATCAGCCCCAGCATTTT. The whole variable domain, remainder taken from reference TRBV18 and TRBJ1-5, is NAGVMQNPRHLVRRRGQEARLRCSPMKGHSHVYWYRQLPEEGLKFMVYLQKENIIDESGMPKERFSAEFPKEGPSILRIQQVVRGDSAAYFCASSPDLLSNQPQHFGDGTRLSIL.

This chain uses TRBV29-1 with TRBJ1-1; D remains unclear. CDR1 SQVTM and CDR2 ANQGSEA come from the germline V gene. The CDR3 spans 11 residues. V lost 8 bases and J lost 1, with 8 bases in between. The chain's CDR3 is CSSTGNTEAFF. The CDR3 region has the DNA TGCAGCTCAACCGGGAACACTGAAGCTTTCTTT.

This clone has only one observation. The chain is built from TRBV4-1 and TRBJ1-5; D is possibly TRBD1 (6 bases). This CDR3 is built from 15 residues. V was trimmed by 3 bases and J by 4 bases, leaving 13 bases between them. Germline CDR1 is MGHRA and CDR2 is YSYEKL. CDR3 nucleotide sequence: TGCGCCAGCAGCCAGCTACAGGGAAATAATCAGCCCCAGCATTTT. It is translated as CASSQLQGNNQPQHF.

The table lists this clone with a count of one. The chain has TRBV5-6 and TRBJ1-6; a weak D match, TRBD1 (5 bases). The CDR3 totals 13 residues. The V end was cut by 0 bases, the J end by 13 bases, with 11 bases between. Germline CDR1 and CDR2: SGHDT and YYEEEE. The CDR3 region is CASSLGEGRPLHF. The CDR3 coding sequence is TGTGCCAGCAGCTTGGGGGAGGGGCGGCCCCTCCACTTT. Drawing the rest from reference TRBV5-6 and TRBJ1-6, the complete variable domain is DAGVTQSPTHLIKTRGQQVTLRCSPKSGHDTVSWYQQALGQGPQFIFQYYEEEERQRGNFPDRFSGHQFPNYSSELNVNALLLGDSALYLCASSLGEGRPLHFGNGTRLTVT.

The V and J genes are TRBV18 and TRBJ1-1; D possibly corresponds to TRBD1 (6 bases). Germline V gives CDR1 KGHSH, CDR2 LQKENI. The CDR3 is 14 residues long. V was trimmed by 2 bases and J by 1 base, leaving 8 bases between them. The CDR3 coding sequence is TGTGCCAGCTCACCATACAGGGAGAACACTGAAGCTTTCTTT. This gives the protein CASSPYRENTEAFF.

This chain uses TRBV7-9 with TRBJ2-5, with 9 bases that match TRBD2. Germline V gives CDR1 SEHNR, CDR2 FQNEAQ (reference sequence). With 1 base clipped from V and 4 bases from J, the junction kept 4 bases outside the gene matches. This CDR3 has 15 residues. The CDR3 nucleotides are TGTGCCAGCAGCTTAGTAACAGCGGGAGGAGAGACCCAGTACTTC. Encoded protein: CASSLVTAGGETQYF.

The genes are TRBV27 and TRBJ2-2, with TRBD2 matching over 7 bases. Germline V gives CDR1 MNHEY, CDR2 SMNVEV (reference sequence). The CDR3 is 16 residues long. Trimming took 6 bases from V and 0 from J; bases not matched to a gene: 7. CDR3 region: CASRALAVANTGELFF. In DNA, the CDR3 is TGTGCCAGCAGGGCCCTAGCGGTAGCGAACACCGGGGAGCTGTTTTTT.

The chain uses TRBV19 and TRBJ2-7; D uncertain. Trimming cost V 3 bases and J 2 bases, with 8 bases left between them. Per the germline V gene, CDR1 is LNHDA and CDR2 is SQIVND (reference sequence). There are 13 residues in the CDR3. CDR3 in amino acids: CASSISVTYEQYF. DNA of the CDR3: TGTGCCAGTAGTATCTCAGTTACCTACGAGCAGTACTTC. The complete variable domain, with remaining parts taken from reference TRBV19 and TRBJ2-7, reads DGGITQSPKYLFRKEGQNVTLSCEQNLNHDAMYWYRQDPGQGLRLIYYSQIVNDFQKGDIAEGYSVSREKKESFPLTVTSAQKNPTAFYLCASSISVTYEQYFGPGTRLTVT.

The chain couples TRBV27 to TRBJ2-7; D unclear. Germline CDR1 and CDR2: MNHEY and SMNVEV (reference sequence). The ends were cut back, 11 bases at V and 2 bases at J, with 19 bases in the middle. There are 14 residues in the CDR3. CDR3 DNA: TGTGCCTCCCGTTTAATGTTGGAGACCTACGAGCAGTACTTC. Translating gives CASRLMLETYEQYF.

The chain joins TRBV13 to TRBJ1-2; the D gene is possibly TRBD1 (5 bases). Germline lookup yields CDR1 PRHDT and CDR2 FYEKMQ (reference sequence). The germline V and J ends were trimmed by 1 base and 4 bases, with 7 bases remaining between them. The length of the CDR3 is 13 residues. The CDR3 loop reads CASSLARVYGYTF. In nucleotides, the CDR3 is TGTGCCAGCAGCTTAGCCAGGGTCTATGGCTACACCTTC.

This clone was picked up a small number of times. V usage is TRBV10-3 and J usage is TRBJ2-7; TRBD2 might be the D (6 bases). V lost 3 bases to trimming and J lost 7 bases, with 19 bases between them. The CDR3 has 15 residues. Germline V CDR1 and CDR2: ENHRY, SYGVKD. The CDR3 nucleotides read TGTGCCATCAGTGATCCGGGGGTGACTAGTTGGGAGCAGTACTTC. Translation gives CAISDPGVTSWEQYF.

The chain recombines TRBV4-1 with TRBJ2-3, with 7 bases lining up with TRBD2. The CDR3 is made up of 17 amino acids. Germline CDR1 MGHRA, CDR2 YSYEKL. V lost 0 bases, J lost 2 bases, and 8 bases stayed unmatched. The CDR3 region is CASSQDGVAGDTDTQYF. The CDR3 bases are TGCGCCAGCAGCCAAGATGGGGTAGCGGGCGACACAGATACGCAGTATTTT.

V usage is TRBV27 and J usage is TRBJ1-2, with D possibly being TRBD1 (6 bases). The germline V gene has CDR1 MNHEY and CDR2 SMNVEV (reference sequence). The CDR3 consists of 13 residues. V lost 5 bases and J lost 6, with 13 bases in between. CDR3 nucleotide sequence: TGTGCCAGCAGTCCTACAGGGTTGGATGGCTACACCTTC. As protein: CASSPTGLDGYTF.

In DNA, the CDR3 is TGTGCCAGCAGCCCCCCCGGGACTAGCAGCCTCGAGCAGTACTTC. Amino acids: CASSPPGTSSLEQYF. The V gene is TRBV7-9, the J gene TRBJ2-7, with 9 bases that match TRBD2. J gave up 6 bases and V 5 bases, and 11 bases lay outside the gene matches. Germline CDR1 and CDR2: SEHNR and FQNEAQ (reference sequence). The CDR3 is made up of 15 amino acids.